This T cell receptor beta chain was sequenced during a study of cytomegalovirus exposure and HLA in healthy donors. Across the whole study: From about 179 million T cells, an earlier analysis saw roughly 110 million unique TCR beta sequences. Study results and limitations: Across all donors, roughly uniform sequencing depth was an assumption of the presence/absence analyses. Excluded: some indistinguishable V segments such as TRBV6-2 and TRBV6-3.

This CDR3 is 14 amino acids long. Germline CDR1 MRHNA, CDR2 SNTAGT. Trimming shortened V by 6 bases and J by 0 bases, and 10 bases separated the two germline ends. Turning to this clone: Its antigen is currently unknown.

The PCR used 60 Vbeta and 13 Jbeta primers. Generated by immunoSEQ multiplex PCR, the TCRdb table keeps only in-frame clones and is missing some. The data show around 92,000 clones, around 80% seen once. Sequencing input: PBMCs. The gene calls are TRBV6-4 and TRBJ2-3; unclear D gene. This receptor was obtained from a man in his 60s in good health and CMV-seropositive. As DNA, the CDR3 is TGTGCCAGCAGGACACGGCAGAGCACAGATACGCAGTATTTT. As protein: CASRTRQSTDTQYF.